The text below deals with one TCR beta chain. This receptor's antigen is unknown. Base qualities are not provided; no much larger clone lies one nucleotide away. This sample is part of a study of blood T cell repertoires in COVID-19 (dated by TCRdb to between 2020 and 2021). For the study in its entirety: Samples from collaborators originated in the United States, Italy and Spain and spanned both the acute and convalescent phases of COVID-19. Samples came from the ongoing ImmuneRACE study (first 160 participants) plus 1,254 subjects from 6 global collaborators. Where HLA class I and class II types were available, the types were taken from metadata supplied by the sample provider, not from assay-based typing. The repertoires were made available in a free public database intended to serve as a resource for research on the immune response to SARS-CoV-2. The dataset comprised deeply sampled blood TCRbeta repertoires from subjects exposed to, actively infected with, or recovered from COVID-19. The prospective study material was composed of cDNA or gDNA derived from T cells, B-cell-depleted T cells, or PBMCs. Nearly every sample came with metadata listing a de-identified subject ID, COVID-19 status, age in years and sex.

Including cysteine and phenylalanine, the CDR3 has 15 amino acids. The retained sequence is limited to the CDR3, 45 bases, with the frame set at the first base. CDR1 and CDR2, looked up from the germline V gene, are SGHTA and FQGNSA. V drops 1 base and J drops 6 bases, leaving 15 bases in between. TCRbeta CDR3 regions were amplified from genomic DNA using the immunoSEQ Assay, a bias-controlled multiplex PCR. In the source study's methods: Nucleated cell counts per sample were estimated from amplification of reference gene primers within the assay. To quantify the absolute abundance of each unique TCRbeta CDR3 rearrangement, sequence reads were collapsed and filtered. Productive Simpson clonality was computed per sample as the square root of Simpson's diversity index over productive rearrangements. TCRdb stores this immuneACCESS table with in-frame sequences only. Part of the clones is absent; in the studies checked, under half of the shortfall reflects unresolved V genes, and no reason is known for the rest. V, J and clone size derive from that table, while D and trimming were established from the DNA sequence. The sample table lists some 50,000 clones, approximately 82% of them with a count of one. The biggest ten clones account for over 7.5% of the sample.

Overall results and qualifications from the work: The quantity of clinical and demographic metadata differed by source and by participant and was supplied without curation.

Collaborating institutions collected whole blood in K2EDTA tubes following their own protocols. Collaborator samples were shipped for TCRbeta analysis as frozen whole blood, isolated PBMCs, or DNA extracted from either sample type. The sequence was obtained from a woman over 75 with acute or convalescent COVID-19. Material for sequencing was peripheral blood. Recombination joined TRBV7-2 with TRBJ1-1, with TRBD1 tentatively as D gene (5 bases match). The nucleotide sequence is given as TGTGCCAGCAGCTTAGTGACGAGACAGTTGGCTGAAGCTTTCTTT. Its protein product is CASSLVTRQLAEAFF.